This T cell receptor beta chain is drawn from a study of cytomegalovirus exposure and HLA in healthy donors (dated by TCRdb to about 2017). Some background on the complete study: An earlier analysis of more than 550 of the donors reported approximately 260 Gb of sequence data and 117 million unique TCR beta sequences obtained from roughly 180 million T cells. An early release that covered about 600 HLA-typed donors contained about 300 gigabases of sequencing data and roughly 84 million unique TCR sequences. Of the roughly 390 genotyped donors, roughly 85% fell in the genetic ancestry cluster associated with self-reported Caucasian donors. The study was designed to test whether signatures of past pathogen exposure could be identified by cataloging public T cell receptors. The study profiled the T cell repertoires of fewer than 850 subjects by immunosequencing and related them to cytomegalovirus serostatus. In addition to the first cohort of approximately 670 subjects, a separate validation cohort of 120 different subjects was used. The study combined high-throughput TCR immunosequencing, statistical association of individual TCRs with disease status, and machine learning to predict cytomegalovirus infection status. In a later analysis, previously published TCR beta repertoires from 550 to 750 donors were re-analyzed and high-resolution HLA genotyping was added so that TCR occurrence patterns could be studied. Rather than using new phenotypic data, the later analysis identified candidate immune exposures from TCR beta sequences and from how often those sequences occurred across donors. To decide whether each TCR beta V gene segment behaved as functional or pseudogenic, an earlier analysis of some 540 of the donors relied on high-throughput TCR beta sequencing. Donor age, sex, ethnicity and CMV serostatus were collected together with the repertoire data. Genome-wide SNP genotypes for about 65% of the 666 donors were used in a later genetic analysis, which treated that subset as a discovery cohort. Every discovery cohort repertoire had been produced on one sequencing platform. HLA typing included class I and class II loci at four-digit resolution. Typing coverage differed by locus: A, B, C, DRB1 and DQB1 were typed in roughly 620-640 donors, DQA1 in approximately 520, DPA1 in approximately 600, and DPB1 in 450 to 490. Four or five DR-DQ haplotypes were handled as single units for association and clustering, since linkage in the cohort was strong. Across roughly 420 genotyped donors of the cohort, an average of roughly 250,000 unique TCR beta nucleotide sequences per donor were sequenced, and 15% to 20% of those sequences were non-productive. Results and caveats for the whole study, not just this receptor: It was suggested by the authors that the approach could potentially be generalized to other disease states and immunological phenotypes. According to a later analysis, most CMV-associated TCR beta chains appeared to be HLA-restricted, and the HLA associations seemed to be driven largely by CMV exposure. Immune exposure information for the cohort was limited to CMV serostatus. In a later genetic analysis, a missense DCLRE1C variant was associated with V-gene and J-gene trimming of TCR beta chains, and the association was replicated in an independent cohort. In vitro tests confirmed that three of the cytomegalovirus-associated TCR beta chains recognize cytomegalovirus antigens. A cluster of highly shared sequence variants was judged likely to be a technical artifact of the sequencing pipeline. According to a later analysis, TCR association rates differed among HLA loci, with DRB1 alleles showing the most associated TCRs and HLA-C alleles showing the fewest. The classifier was reported to diagnose cytomegalovirus status with high specificity and sensitivity in both the original and validation cohorts. In an earlier analysis of several hundred of the donors, most TCR beta V segments were observed in productive rearrangements about 90% or about 30% of the time, broadly matching IMGT annotations. The study gave a list of 150 to 200 TCR beta chains associated with cytomegalovirus. Specific HLA alleles were associated with 16,951 TCR beta sequences at a false discovery rate of 0.05 in a later analysis. In a later genetic analysis, fewer N-insertions in productive TCRs were reported among donors in an Asian-associated ancestry cluster than the roughly 710-donor mean. Several of the top co-occurrence clusters appeared to be linked to parvovirus B19, influenza, CMV and Epstein-Barr virus, according to a later analysis. When HLA alleles, especially DR and DQ, strongly co-occurred, TCR associations were difficult to assign to individual alleles. Linkage disequilibrium might explain the correlated functional status among segregating V segments, but an unknown experimental factor could not be ruled out. This cohort had only TCR beta chains sequenced, and the lack of alpha or paired-chain data limited which features could be detected. Roughly uniform sequencing depth across donors was assumed in presence/absence analyses, although this assumption may not hold. In a later analysis, HLA-associated TCR beta chains were found to be more clonally expanded and to have lower generation probabilities than equally common non-associated chains. Because HLA typing was missing for some donors at each locus, association tests included only the typed subset. Most TCR sequences were seen in very few donors, while some public TCRs were found in many individuals. Because counts were too low, some 17 rarely observed V segments, including chromosome 9 orphons, were left out of the earlier analysis of over 550 of the donors. Some IMGT-functional V segments, including TRBV6-2 and TRBV6-3, could not be told apart with the 87-base-pair reads, so those segments were excluded. A further reported finding was that TCR beta sequences accurately predicted the HLA-A and HLA-B alleles for most subjects in the first cohort.

Library construction relied on the immunoSEQ multiplex PCR assay. For the multiplex PCR, a mixture combining 60 forward primers for TCR Vbeta segments and 13 reverse primers for TCR Jbeta segments was used. The CDR3 region of rearranged TCR beta genes was amplified from genomic DNA by a multiplex PCR assay. On the Illumina HiSeq System, the amplified TCR beta libraries were sequenced as 87-base-pair reads. Concerning the study's data processing: A later analysis tallied tens of millions of unique TCR beta chains across the 610 or so repertoires, and some 10 million of those chains were shared by two or more donors. Raw reads were error-corrected and collapsed into unique sequences by a nearest-neighbor algorithm in which closely related sequences were merged to remove PCR and sequencing errors. V, D and J gene segments were assigned by aligning CDR3 sequences to IMGT reference sequences. For a sequence to be retained, a match of at least six nucleotides to both a V gene segment and a J gene segment was required. A rearrangement was called productive if the CDR3 had no stop codons and remained in frame with V and J, and every other rearrangement was called non-productive. Following IMGT convention, CDR3 was defined as the stretch from the second conserved V-encoded cysteine up to the conserved J-encoded phenylalanine. The earlier analysis of approximately 590 of the donors excluded any sequence lacking an unambiguous match to a single V gene segment. An earlier analysis of several hundred of the donors called V segments functional above 56.7% productive rearrangements and segregating when the between-donor standard deviation exceeded 5%. A statistical classification framework was built to diagnose cytomegalovirus status from the catalog of TCR beta chain sequences. A later analysis assigned V and J genes by comparing TCR nucleotide sequences with IMGT/GENE-DB human TR gene sequences. The TCRdist pipeline was used in a later analysis to assign CDR3 sequences and most-parsimonious VDJ recombination scenarios. A later analysis defined each TCR beta chain by its CDR3 amino acid sequence plus V-gene family, and excluded reads lacking a unique V-gene family. As a way to deal with suspected cross-contamination and a sequencing artifact, a later analysis dropped approximately 570 nucleotide sequences that were highly shared and had low generation probability. For each public chain, a later analysis derived a clonal expansion index from normalized ranks of inferred template counts within each repertoire. In a later analysis, generation probabilities were computed using a VDJ recombination model fitted to out-of-frame rearrangements, and the results were checked against IGoR. A later analysis scored TCR-TCR, TCR-HLA and TCR-CMV co-occurrence with hypergeometric tests, applying a repertoire-size bias correction to TCR pairs. In a later analysis, false discovery rates were estimated by permuting HLA or CMV assignments 20 times. In a later analysis, co-occurring TCRs were grouped using DBSCAN, and TCRdist sequence similarity was added for clustering within HLA-allele-positive subsets. For co-occurrence clustering, repertoires with fewer than 30,000 or more than 120,000 public chains were excluded, along with roughly 5 repertoires with anomalous nucleotide sharing. TCRdb re-hosts the immuneACCESS table, in-frame sequences only. Its copies lack some clones; in the studies checked, an unresolved V gene accounts for under half of them, and the cause for the rest is not known. V and J calls and clone size are copied from that table; D and trimming were computed from the DNA. Here the sample has approximately 150,000 clones; roughly 80% occur a single time. About 2.9% of the sample belongs to the ten largest clones.

In total, approximately 610 healthy bone marrow donors made up the cohort. All cohort members were sampled while nominally healthy, although unrecorded immune exposures were likely present. The donor tested CMV seronegative, placing the donor among the 300 to 450 seronegative members of the cohort. Each donor provided a peripheral blood sample, and peripheral blood mononuclear cells were used for TCR beta sequencing. The Qiagen DNeasy Blood Extraction Kit was used to extract genomic DNA from the blood cell samples. The V end gives up 5 bases and the J end 7 bases, leaving 9 bases in the junction not matched to a gene. The CDR3, cysteine through phenylalanine, is 17 amino acids long. Only CDR3 DNA remains: 51 bases, in frame from the first base. CDR1 is given as SEHNR and CDR2 as FQNEAQ, both from the germline V gene (reference sequence). Notes on this clone: The antigen it binds to is not known. Per-base qualities were not stored, and no clone one base away is much larger.

The rearrangement combines TRBV7-9 with TRBJ2-2; 14 central nucleotides agree with TRBD2. This TCR was sampled from a female donor in good health and CMV-seronegative. Sequenced material: PBMCs. The sequenced DNA: TGTGCCAGCAGCCACCCCCGGACTAGCGGGAGGATCGGGGAGCTGTTTTTT. This gives the protein CASSHPRTSGRIGELFF.